There are a few counts of the clone carrying this T cell receptor beta chain. The sample originates from a study of human T cells and chemical hapten exposure. TCRdb processed the RACE reads anew with MiXCR; each CDR3 protein has one entry. The sample has 150,000 to 200,000 distinct CDR3 sequences; approximately 20% are singletons. Time point described: patch test 1, 2 weeks after DPC sensitization. Treatment reported: therapeutic diphenylcyclopropenone sensitization with weekly scalp DPC. V lost 5 bases to trimming and J lost 2 bases, with 13 bases between them. This CDR3 has 15 residues. Germline CDR1 SEHNR, CDR2 FQNEAQ (reference sequence).

The specimen comprised whole blood, sampled in connection with sensitization to the hapten diphenylcyclopropenone (DPC). This TCR derives from a woman between 50 and 59 years old with alopecia areata. Some clones in this sample may be carry-over from other donors' samples. This chain joins TRBV7-9 and TRBJ2-1; tentatively, D is TRBD2 (6 bases). The CDR3 bases are TGTGCCAGCAGCCCTGGACTAACCACCTACAATGAGCAGTTCTTC. Translation: CASSPGLTTYNEQFF.